This T cell receptor beta chain was identified in a study of T cell responses to AZD1222 COVID-19 vaccine. Assay: immunoSEQ multiplex PCR; the TCRdb copy retains only in-frame clones and omits some. This sample carries more than 95,000 clones, approximately 88% of them seen once, and the ten largest clones take approximately 22%. The germline V and J ends were trimmed by 8 bases and 7 bases, with 11 bases remaining between them. Germline lookup yields CDR1 LGHDT and CDR2 YNNKEL (reference sequence). This CDR3 has 12 residues. The input for sequencing was peripheral blood, taken on day 0 of AZD1222 vaccination. This TCR was recovered from an adult in good health. The chain recombines TRBV3-1 (or the pseudogene TRBV3-2) with TRBJ1-4; D gene uncertain. The CDR3 sequence is CASGREVEKLFF. The CDR3, as DNA: TGTGCCAGCGGGCGGGAGGTTGAAAAACTGTTTTTT.